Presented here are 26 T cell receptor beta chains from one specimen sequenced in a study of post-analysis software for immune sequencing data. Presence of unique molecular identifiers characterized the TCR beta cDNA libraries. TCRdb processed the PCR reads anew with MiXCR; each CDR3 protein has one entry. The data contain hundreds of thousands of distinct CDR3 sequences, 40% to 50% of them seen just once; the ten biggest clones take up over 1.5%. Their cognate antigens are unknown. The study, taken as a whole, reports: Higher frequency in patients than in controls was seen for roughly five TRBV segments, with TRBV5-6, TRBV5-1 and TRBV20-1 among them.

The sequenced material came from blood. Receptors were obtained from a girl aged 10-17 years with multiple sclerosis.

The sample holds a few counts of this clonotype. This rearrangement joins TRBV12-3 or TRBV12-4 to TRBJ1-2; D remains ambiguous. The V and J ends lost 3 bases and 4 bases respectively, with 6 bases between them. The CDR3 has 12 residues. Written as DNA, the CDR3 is TGTGCCAGCAGTTTGCACCTCTATGGCTACACCTTC. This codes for CASSLHLYGYTF.

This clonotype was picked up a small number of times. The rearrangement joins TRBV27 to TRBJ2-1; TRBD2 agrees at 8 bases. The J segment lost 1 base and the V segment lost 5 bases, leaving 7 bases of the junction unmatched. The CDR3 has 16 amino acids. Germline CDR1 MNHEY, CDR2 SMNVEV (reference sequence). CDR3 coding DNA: TGTGCCAGCAGTCCGCAAGCGGGAGAGTCCTACAATGAGCAGTTCTTC. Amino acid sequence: CASSPQAGESYNEQFF.

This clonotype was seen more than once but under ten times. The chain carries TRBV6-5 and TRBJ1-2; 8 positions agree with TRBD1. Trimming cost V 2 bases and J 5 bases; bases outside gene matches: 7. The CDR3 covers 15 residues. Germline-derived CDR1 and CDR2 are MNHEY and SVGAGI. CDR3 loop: CASSYVTGGVYGYTF. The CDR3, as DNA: TGTGCCAGCAGTTACGTTACAGGGGGGGTATATGGCTACACCTTC.

CDR3 bases: TGTGCCAGCAGCCCACGGGGAAACAAGAACTACGAGCAGTACTTC. Translating gives CASSPRGNKNYEQYF. The chain couples TRBV7-2 to TRBJ2-7; tentative D call: TRBD2 (5 bases). The CDR3 covers 15 residues. Germline CDR1 SGHTA, CDR2 FQGNSA. The V end lost 5 bases, the J end lost 3 bases, and 17 bases lay between the germline ends.

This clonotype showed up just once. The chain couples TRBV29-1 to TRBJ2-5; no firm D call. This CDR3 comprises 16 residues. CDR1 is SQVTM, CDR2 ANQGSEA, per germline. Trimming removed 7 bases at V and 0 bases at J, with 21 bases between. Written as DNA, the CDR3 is TGCAGCGCTGAGGATAGGAAACAGACCTACCAAGAGACCCAGTACTTC. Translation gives CSAEDRKQTYQETQYF.

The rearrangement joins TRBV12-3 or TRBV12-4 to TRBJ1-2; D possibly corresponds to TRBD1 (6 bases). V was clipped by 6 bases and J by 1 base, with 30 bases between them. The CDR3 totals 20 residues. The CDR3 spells CASRLRGSGGRFNFNYGYTF. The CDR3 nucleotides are TGTGCCAGCAGACTTAGGGGATCGGGGGGGCGCTTTAACTTTAACTATGGCTACACCTTC.

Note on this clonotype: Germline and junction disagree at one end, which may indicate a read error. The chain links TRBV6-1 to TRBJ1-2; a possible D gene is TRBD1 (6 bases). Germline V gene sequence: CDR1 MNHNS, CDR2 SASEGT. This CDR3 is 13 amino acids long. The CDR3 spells CARRIQGGLGYTF. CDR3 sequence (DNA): TGTGCCCGCAGAATACAGGGAGGTCTTGGCTACACCTTC.

The CDR3 sequence: CASSSGGGSRAQYF. As DNA, the CDR3 is TGTGCCAGCAGTTCTGGCGGGGGGTCCAGGGCCCAGTACTTC. V gene TRBV12-3 or TRBV12-4 combines with J gene TRBJ2-5, with 8 bases matching TRBD2. This CDR3 comprises 14 residues. The trim removed 4 bases at V and 9 bases at J, leaving 10 bases unmatched.

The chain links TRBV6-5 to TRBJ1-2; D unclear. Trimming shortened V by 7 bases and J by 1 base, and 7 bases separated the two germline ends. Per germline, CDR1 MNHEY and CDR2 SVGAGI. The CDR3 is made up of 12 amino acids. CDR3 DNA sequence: TGTGCCAGCACCGCGGTTAACTATGGCTACACCTTC. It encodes CASTAVNYGYTF.

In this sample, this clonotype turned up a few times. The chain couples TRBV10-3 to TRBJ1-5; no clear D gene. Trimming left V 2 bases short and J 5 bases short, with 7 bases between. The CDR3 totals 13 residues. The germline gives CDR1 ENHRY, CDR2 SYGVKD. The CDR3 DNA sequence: TGTGCCATCAGTGAGGATCTGGATCAGCCCCAGCATTTT. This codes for CAISEDLDQPQHF.

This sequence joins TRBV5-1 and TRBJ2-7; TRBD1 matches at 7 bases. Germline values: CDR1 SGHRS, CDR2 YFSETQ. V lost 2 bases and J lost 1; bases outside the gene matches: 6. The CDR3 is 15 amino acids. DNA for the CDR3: TGCGCCAGCAGCTTACCTACAGGGGTTTCCTACGAGCAGTACTTC. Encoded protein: CASSLPTGVSYEQYF.

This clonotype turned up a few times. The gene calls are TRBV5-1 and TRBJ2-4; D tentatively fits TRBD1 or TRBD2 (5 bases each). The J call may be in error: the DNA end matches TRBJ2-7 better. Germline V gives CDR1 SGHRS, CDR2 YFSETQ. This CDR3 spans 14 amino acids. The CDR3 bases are TGCGCCAGCAGCCTCCGGGACCACTTTCGCGAGCAGTACTTC. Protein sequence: CASSLRDHFREQYF.

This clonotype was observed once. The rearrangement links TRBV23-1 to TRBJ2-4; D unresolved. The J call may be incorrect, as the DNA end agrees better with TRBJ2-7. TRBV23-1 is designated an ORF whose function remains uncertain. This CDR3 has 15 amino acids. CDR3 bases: TGCGCCAGCAGTCAATTCTTTCCTAATACCTACGAGCAGTACTTC. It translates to CASSQFFPNTYEQYF.

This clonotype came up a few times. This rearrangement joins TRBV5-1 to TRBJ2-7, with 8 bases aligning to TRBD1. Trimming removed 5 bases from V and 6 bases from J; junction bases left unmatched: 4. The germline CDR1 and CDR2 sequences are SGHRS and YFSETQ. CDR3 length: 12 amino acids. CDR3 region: CASRTTGVEQYF. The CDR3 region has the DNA TGCGCCAGCAGAACGACAGGGGTCGAGCAGTACTTC. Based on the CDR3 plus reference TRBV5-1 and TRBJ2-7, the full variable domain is KAGVTQTPRYLIKTRGQQVTLSCSPISGHRSVSWYQQTPGQGLQFLFEYFSETQRNKGNFPGRFSGRQFSNSRSEMNVSTLELGDSALYLCASRTTGVEQYFGPGTRLTVT.

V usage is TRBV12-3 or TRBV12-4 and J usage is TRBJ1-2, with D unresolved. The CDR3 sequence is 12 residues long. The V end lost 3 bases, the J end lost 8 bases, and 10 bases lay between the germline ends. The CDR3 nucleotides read TGTGCCAGCAGTTTCGATTTGAGGGGCTACACCTTC. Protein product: CASSFDLRGYTF.

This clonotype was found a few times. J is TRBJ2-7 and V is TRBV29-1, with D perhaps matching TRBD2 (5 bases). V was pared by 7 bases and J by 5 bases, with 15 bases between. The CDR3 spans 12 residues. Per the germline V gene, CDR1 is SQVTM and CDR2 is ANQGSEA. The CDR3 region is CSGTFSGDEQYF. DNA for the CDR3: TGCAGCGGCACATTTTCCGGGGACGAGCAGTACTTC.

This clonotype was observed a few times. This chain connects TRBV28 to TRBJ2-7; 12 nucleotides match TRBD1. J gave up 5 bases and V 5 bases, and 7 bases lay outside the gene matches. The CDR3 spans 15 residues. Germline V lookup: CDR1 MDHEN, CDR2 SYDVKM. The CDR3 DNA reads TGTGCCAGCAGTACACCGGGACAGGGGGCCCACGAGCAGTACTTC. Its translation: CASSTPGQGAHEQYF.

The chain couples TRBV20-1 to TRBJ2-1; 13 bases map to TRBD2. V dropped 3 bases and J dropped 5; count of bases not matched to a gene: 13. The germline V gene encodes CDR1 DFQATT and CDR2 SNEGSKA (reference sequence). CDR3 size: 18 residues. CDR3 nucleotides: TGCAGTGCTAGCAATCCTACTAGCGGGGGGGCCCGAGACAATGAGCAGTTCTTC. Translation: CSASNPTSGGARDNEQFF.

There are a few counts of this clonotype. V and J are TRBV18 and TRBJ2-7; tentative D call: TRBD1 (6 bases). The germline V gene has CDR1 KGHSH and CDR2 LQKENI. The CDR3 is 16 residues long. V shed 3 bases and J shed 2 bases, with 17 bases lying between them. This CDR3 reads CASSPLLDSKPYEQYF. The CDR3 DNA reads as TGTGCCAGCTCACCTTTACTGGACAGCAAACCCTACGAGCAGTACTTC.

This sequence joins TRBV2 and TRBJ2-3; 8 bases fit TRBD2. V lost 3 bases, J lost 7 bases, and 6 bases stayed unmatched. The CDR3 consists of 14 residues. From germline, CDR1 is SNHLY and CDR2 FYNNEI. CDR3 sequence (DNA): TGTGCCAGCAGTGACGGGAGGGATACATATACGCAGTATTTT. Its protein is CASSDGRDTYTQYF.

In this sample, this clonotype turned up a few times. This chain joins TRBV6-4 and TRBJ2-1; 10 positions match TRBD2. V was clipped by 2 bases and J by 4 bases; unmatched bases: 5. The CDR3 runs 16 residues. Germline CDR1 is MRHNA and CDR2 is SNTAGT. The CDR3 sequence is CASSDRRTSGYNEQFF. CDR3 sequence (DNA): TGTGCCAGCAGTGACCGAAGGACTAGCGGTTACAATGAGCAGTTCTTC.

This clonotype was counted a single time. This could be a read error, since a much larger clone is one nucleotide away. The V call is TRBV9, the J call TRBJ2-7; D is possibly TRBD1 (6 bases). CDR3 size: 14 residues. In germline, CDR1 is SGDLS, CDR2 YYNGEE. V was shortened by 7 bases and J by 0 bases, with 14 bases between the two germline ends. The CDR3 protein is CASSQEDSSYEQYF. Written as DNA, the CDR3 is TGTGCCAGCTCTCAGGAGGACAGCTCCTACGAGCAGTACTTC. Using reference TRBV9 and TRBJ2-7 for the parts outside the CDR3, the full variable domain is DSGVTQTPKHLITATGQRVTLRCSPRSGDLSVYWYQQSLDQGLQFLIQYYNGEERAKGNILERFSAQQFPDLHSELNLSSLELGDSALYFCASSQEDSSYEQYFGPGTRLTVT.

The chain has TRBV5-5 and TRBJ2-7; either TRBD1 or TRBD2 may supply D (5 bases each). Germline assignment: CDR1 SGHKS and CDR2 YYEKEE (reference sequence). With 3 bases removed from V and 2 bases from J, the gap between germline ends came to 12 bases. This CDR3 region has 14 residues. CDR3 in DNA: TGTGCCAGCAGCTCCCGGGACGGGACCTACGAGCAGTACTTC. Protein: CASSSRDGTYEQYF.

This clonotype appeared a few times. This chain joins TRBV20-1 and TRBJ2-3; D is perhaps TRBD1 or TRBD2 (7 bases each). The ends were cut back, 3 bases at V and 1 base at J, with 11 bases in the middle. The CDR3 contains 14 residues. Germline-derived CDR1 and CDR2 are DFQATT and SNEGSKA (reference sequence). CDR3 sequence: CSASPGGGTDTQYF. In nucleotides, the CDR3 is TGCAGTGCTAGCCCAGGGGGGGGCACAGATACGCAGTATTTT.

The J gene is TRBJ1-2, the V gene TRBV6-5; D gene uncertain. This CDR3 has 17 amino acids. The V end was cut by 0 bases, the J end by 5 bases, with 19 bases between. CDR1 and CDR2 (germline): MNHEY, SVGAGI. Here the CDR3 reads CASSYSVGRDVKYGYTF. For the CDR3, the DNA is TGTGCCAGCAGTTACTCGGTCGGTCGGGATGTGAAATATGGCTACACCTTC.

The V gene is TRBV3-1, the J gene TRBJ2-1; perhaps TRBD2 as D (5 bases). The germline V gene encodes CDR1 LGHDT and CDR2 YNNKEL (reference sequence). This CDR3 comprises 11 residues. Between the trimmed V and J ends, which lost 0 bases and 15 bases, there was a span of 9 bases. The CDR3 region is CASSQEWTRFF. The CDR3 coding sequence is TGTGCCAGCAGCCAAGAATGGACTCGGTTCTTC.